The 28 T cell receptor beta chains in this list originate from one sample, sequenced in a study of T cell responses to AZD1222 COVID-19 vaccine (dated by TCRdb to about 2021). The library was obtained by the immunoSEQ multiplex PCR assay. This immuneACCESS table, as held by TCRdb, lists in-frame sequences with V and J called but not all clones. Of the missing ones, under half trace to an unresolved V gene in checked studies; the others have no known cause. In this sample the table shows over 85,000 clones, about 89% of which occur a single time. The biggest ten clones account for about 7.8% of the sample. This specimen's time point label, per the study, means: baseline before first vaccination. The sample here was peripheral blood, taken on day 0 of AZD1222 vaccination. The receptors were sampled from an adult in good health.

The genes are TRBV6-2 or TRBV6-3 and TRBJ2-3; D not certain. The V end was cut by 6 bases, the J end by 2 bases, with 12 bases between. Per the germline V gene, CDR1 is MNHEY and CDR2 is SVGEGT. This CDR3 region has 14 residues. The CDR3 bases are TGTGCCAGCAGCGCTGTAGGAATCACAGATACGCAGTATTTT. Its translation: CASSAVGITDTQYF.

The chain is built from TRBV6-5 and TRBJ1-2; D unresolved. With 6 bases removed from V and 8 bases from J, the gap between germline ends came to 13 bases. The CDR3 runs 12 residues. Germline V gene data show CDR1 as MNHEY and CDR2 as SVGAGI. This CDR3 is CASSNPGGGYTF. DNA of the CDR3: TGTGCCAGCAGCAACCCAGGAGGCGGCTACACCTTC.

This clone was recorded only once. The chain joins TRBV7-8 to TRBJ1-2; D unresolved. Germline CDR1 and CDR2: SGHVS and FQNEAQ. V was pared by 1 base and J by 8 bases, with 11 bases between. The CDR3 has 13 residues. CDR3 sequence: CASSLGGRVGYTF. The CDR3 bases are TGTGCCAGCAGCTTAGGAGGGCGGGTCGGCTACACCTTC.

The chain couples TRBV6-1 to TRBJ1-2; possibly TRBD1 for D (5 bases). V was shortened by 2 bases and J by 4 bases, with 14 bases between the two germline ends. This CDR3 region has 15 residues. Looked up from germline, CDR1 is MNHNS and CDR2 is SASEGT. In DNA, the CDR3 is TGTGCCAGCAGTGAAAATGGGGGGTTCGTCTATGGCTACACCTTC. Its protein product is CASSENGGFVYGYTF.

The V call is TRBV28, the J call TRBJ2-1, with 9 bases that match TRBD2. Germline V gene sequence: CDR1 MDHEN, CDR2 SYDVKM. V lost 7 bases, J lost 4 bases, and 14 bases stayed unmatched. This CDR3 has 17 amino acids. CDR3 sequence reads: CASTSAGGPESYNEQFF. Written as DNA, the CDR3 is TGTGCCAGCACTTCCGCGGGGGGGCCTGAGAGTTACAATGAGCAGTTCTTC.

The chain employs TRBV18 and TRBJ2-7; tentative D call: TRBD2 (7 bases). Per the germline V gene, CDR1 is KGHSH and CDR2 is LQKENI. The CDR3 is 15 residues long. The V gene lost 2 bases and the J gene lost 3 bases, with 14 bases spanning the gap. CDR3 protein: CASSPRGGVVYEQYF. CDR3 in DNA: TGTGCCAGCTCACCAAGAGGGGGGGTGGTCTACGAGCAGTACTTC.

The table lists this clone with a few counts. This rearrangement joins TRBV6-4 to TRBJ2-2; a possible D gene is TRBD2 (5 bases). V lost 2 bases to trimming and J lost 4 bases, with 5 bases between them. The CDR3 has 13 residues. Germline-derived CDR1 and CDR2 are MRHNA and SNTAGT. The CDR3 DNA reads TGTGCCAGCAGTGACGGGAGCACCGGGGAGCTGTTTTTT. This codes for CASSDGSTGELFF.

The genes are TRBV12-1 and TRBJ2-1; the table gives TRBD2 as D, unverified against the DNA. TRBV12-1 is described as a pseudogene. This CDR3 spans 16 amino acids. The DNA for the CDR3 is TGTGCCAGCAGCTGCGGACTAGCGCCGACCTACAATGAGCAGTTCTTC. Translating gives CASSCGLAPTYNEQFF.

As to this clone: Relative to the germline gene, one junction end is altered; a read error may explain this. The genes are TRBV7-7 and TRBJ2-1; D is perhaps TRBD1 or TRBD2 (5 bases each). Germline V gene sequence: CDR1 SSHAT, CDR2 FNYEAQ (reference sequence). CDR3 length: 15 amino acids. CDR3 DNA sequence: TGTGCTAGCAGCTTAGGATGGGACGAATACAATGAGCAGTTCTTC. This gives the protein CASSLGWDEYNEQFF. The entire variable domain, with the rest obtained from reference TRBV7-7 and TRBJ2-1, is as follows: GAGVSQSPRYKVTKRGQDVTLRCDPISSHATLYWYQQALGQGPEFLTYFNYEAQPDKSGLPSDRFSAERPEGSISTLTIQRTEQRDSAMYRCASSLGWDEYNEQFFGPGTRLTVL.

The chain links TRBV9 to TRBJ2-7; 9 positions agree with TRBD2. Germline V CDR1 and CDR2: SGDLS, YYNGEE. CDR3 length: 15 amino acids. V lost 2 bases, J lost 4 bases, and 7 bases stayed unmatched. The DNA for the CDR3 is TGTGCCAGCAGCGTCCAAGCGGGAGGAGGGTACGAGCAGTACTTC. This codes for CASSVQAGGGYEQYF.

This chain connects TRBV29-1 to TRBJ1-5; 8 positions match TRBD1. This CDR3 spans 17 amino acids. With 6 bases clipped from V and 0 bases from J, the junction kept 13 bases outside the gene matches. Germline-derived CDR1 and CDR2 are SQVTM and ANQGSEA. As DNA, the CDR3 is TGCAGCGTCTCCAGCTCAGGGGGCCCGAATAGCAATCAGCCCCAGCATTTT. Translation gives CSVSSSGGPNSNQPQHF. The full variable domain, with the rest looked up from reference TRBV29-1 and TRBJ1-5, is SAVISQKPSRDICQRGTSLTIQCQVDSQVTMMFWYRQQPGQSLTLIATANQGSEATYESGFVIDKFPISRPNLTFSTLTVSNMSPEDSSIYLCSVSSSGGPNSNQPQHFGDGTRLSIL.

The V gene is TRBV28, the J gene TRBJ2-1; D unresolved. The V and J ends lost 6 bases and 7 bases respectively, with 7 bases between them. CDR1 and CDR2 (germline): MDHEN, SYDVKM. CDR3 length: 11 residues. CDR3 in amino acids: CASRSVNEQFF. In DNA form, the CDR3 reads TGTGCCAGCAGATCAGTGAATGAGCAGTTCTTC.

The CDR3, as DNA: TGTGCCAGCAGTTACTCGGAGCTTATCGTACAGGGGACCTACACCTTC. Translated, it gives CASSYSELIVQGTYTF. The chain is built from TRBV6-5 and TRBJ1-2; 7 nucleotides match TRBD1. Germline assignment: CDR1 MNHEY and CDR2 SVGAGI. There are 16 residues in the CDR3. V was clipped by 0 bases and J by 10 bases; unmatched bases: 14.

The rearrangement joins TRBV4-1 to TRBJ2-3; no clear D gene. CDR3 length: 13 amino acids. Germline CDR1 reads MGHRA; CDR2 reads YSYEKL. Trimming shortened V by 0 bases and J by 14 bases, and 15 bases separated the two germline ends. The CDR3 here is CASSQEGLGLPYF. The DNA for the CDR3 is TGCGCCAGCAGCCAAGAAGGTCTCGGGCTCCCGTATTTT.

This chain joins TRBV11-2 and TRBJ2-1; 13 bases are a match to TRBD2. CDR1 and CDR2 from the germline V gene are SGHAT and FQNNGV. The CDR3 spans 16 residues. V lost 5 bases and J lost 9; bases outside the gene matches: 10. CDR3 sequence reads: CASSTQLAGGMGEQFF. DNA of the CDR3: TGTGCCAGCAGCACGCAACTAGCGGGAGGGATGGGTGAGCAGTTCTTC. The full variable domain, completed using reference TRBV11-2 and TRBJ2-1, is EAGVAQSPRYKIIEKRQSVAFWCNPISGHATLYWYQQILGQGPKLLIQFQNNGVVDDSQLPKDRFSAERLKGVDSTLKIQPAKLEDSAVYLCASSTQLAGGMGEQFFGPGTRLTVL.

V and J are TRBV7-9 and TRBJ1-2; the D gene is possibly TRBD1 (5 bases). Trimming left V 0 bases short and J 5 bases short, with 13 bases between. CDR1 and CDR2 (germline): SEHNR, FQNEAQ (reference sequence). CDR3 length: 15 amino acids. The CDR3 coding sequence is TGTGCCAGCAGCTTAGCGCTGGCGGGGCCATATGGCTACACCTTC. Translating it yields CASSLALAGPYGYTF.

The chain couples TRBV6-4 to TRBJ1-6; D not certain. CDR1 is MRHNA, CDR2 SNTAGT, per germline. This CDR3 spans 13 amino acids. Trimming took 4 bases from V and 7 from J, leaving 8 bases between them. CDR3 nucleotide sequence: TGTGCCAGCAGTGTGGCAGTGAATTCACCCCTCCACTTT. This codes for CASSVAVNSPLHF.

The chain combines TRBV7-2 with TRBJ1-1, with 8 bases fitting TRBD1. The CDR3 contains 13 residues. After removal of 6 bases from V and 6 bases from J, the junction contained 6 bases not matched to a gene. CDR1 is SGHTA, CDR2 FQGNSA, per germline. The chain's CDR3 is CASSSGTGPEAFF. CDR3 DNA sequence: TGTGCCAGCAGTTCCGGGACAGGACCTGAAGCTTTCTTT. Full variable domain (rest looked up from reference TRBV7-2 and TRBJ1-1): GAGVSQSPSNKVTEKGKDVELRCDPISGHTALYWYRQSLGQGLEFLIYFQGNSAPDKSGLPSDRFSAERTGGSVSTLTIQRTQQEDSAVYLCASSSGTGPEAFFGQGTRLTVV.

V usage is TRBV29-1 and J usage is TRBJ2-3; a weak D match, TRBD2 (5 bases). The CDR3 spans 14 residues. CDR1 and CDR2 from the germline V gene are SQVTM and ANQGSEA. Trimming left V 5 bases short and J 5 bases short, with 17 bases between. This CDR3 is CSVRLRVFLDTQYF. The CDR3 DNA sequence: TGCAGCGTTAGGTTGCGGGTGTTTCTAGATACGCAGTATTTT.

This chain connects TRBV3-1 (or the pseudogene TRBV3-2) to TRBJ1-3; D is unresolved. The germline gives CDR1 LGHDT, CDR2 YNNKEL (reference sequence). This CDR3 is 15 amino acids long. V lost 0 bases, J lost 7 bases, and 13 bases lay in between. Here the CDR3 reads CASSQDLGFRNTIYF. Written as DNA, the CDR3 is TGTGCCAGCAGCCAAGATTTGGGGTTTCGTAACACCATATATTTT.

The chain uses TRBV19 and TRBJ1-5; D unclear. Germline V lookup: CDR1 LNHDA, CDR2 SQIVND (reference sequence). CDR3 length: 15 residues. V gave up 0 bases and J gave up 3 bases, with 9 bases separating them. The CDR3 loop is CASSIDADYNQPQHF. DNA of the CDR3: TGTGCCAGTAGTATAGATGCGGACTACAATCAGCCCCAGCATTTT.

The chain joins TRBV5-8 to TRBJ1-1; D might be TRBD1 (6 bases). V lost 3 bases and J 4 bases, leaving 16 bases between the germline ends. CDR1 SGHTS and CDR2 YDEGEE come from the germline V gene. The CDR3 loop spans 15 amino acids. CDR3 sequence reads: CASSWGQGPGTEAFF. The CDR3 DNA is TGTGCCAGCAGCTGGGGGCAGGGCCCGGGCACTGAAGCTTTCTTT.

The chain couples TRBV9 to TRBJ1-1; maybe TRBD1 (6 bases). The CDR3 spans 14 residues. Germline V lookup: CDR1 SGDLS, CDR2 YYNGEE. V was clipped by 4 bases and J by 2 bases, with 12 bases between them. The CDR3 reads CASSQEGGNTEAFF. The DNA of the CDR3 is TGTGCCAGCAGCCAGGAGGGGGGAAACACTGAAGCTTTCTTT. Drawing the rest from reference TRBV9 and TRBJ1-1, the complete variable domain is DSGVTQTPKHLITATGQRVTLRCSPRSGDLSVYWYQQSLDQGLQFLIQYYNGEERAKGNILERFSAQQFPDLHSELNLSSLELGDSALYFCASSQEGGNTEAFFGQGTRLTVV.

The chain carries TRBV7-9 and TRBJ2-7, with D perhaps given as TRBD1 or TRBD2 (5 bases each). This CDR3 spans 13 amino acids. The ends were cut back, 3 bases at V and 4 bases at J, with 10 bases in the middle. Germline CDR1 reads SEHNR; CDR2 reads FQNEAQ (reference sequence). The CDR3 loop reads CASSFGGTYEQYF. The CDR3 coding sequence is TGTGCCAGCAGCTTTGGGGGTACTTACGAGCAGTACTTC.

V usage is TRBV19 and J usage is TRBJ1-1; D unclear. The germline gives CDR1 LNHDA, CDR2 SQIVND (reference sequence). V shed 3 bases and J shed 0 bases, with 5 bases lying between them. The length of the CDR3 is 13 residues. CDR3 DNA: TGTGCCAGTAGTATCCAAATGAACACTGAAGCTTTCTTT. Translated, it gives CASSIQMNTEAFF. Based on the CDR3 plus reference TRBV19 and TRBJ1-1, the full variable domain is DGGITQSPKYLFRKEGQNVTLSCEQNLNHDAMYWYRQDPGQGLRLIYYSQIVNDFQKGDIAEGYSVSREKKESFPLTVTSAQKNPTAFYLCASSIQMNTEAFFGQGTRLTVV.

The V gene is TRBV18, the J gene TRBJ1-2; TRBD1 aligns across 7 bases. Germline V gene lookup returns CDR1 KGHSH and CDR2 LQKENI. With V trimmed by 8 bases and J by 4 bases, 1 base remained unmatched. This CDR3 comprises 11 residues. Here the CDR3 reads CASRDSYGYTF. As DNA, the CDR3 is TGTGCCAGCCGGGACAGCTATGGCTACACCTTC.

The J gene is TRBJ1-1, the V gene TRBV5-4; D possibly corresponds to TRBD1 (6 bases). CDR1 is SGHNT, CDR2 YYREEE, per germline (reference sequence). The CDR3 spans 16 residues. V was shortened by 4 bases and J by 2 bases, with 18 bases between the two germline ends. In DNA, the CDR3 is TGTGCCAGCAGCCCAACTACCGGGACAACCAACACTGAAGCTTTCTTT. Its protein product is CASSPTTGTTNTEAFF.

CDR3 nucleotide sequence: TGTGCCAGCAGCTTAGCGGAACTATCCGGCGAGCAGTACTTC. It encodes CASSLAELSGEQYF. The rearrangement joins TRBV7-2 to TRBJ2-7; D remains unclear. This CDR3 spans 14 amino acids. V was cut by 0 bases and J by 6 bases, with 12 bases left in between. The germline CDR1 and CDR2 sequences are SGHTA and FQGNSA.